The sequence of this T cell receptor beta chain was determined in a study of cytomegalovirus exposure and HLA in healthy donors. Study-wide points: According to a later analysis, TCR clusters from the first cohort tended to co-occur in the 120 or so validation repertoires. In vitro checks showed that three CMV-associated chains really do target CMV antigens. Cytomegalovirus association was assigned to some 160 TCR beta chains.

In germline, CDR1 is SGHNT, CDR2 YYREEE (reference sequence). Germline trimming cut 4 bases from V and 5 bases from J; bases unmatched to any gene: 9. CDR3 size: 16 residues. A word on this clone: Its antigen is currently unknown.

Using immunoSEQ multiplex PCR, the repertoire was profiled, and TCRdb retains in-frame clones only, with some absent. Among hundreds of thousands of clones listed, roughly 84% were seen once. The source is a man aged 18 to 30 in good health and CMV-seropositive. The V call is TRBV5-4, the J call TRBJ2-2, with 9 bases identical to TRBD2. Sequencing was done on a sample of PBMCs. The CDR3 spells CASSHETSGSTGELFF. In DNA, the CDR3 is TGTGCCAGCAGCCATGAGACTAGCGGTTCAACCGGGGAGCTGTTTTTT.